This T cell receptor beta chain came from a study of long-term antiretroviral therapy in people with HIV. Comments on this clone: Its matching antigen is unknown.

At least two post-ART and at least one pre-ART PBMC sample were available for each donor. The germline V gene encodes CDR1 MNHEY and CDR2 SVGAGI. The CDR3 loop spans 14 amino acids. The V gene lost 4 bases and the J gene lost 2 bases, with 6 bases spanning the gap. General study results and limits: Dominance of pre-ART expanded clones persisted, fluctuating and often declining after ART.

They ran version v3.0 of the immunoSEQ assay at survey level. The assay was immunoSEQ multiplex PCR, and TCRdb's table has in-frame clones only and misses some. Altogether about 18,000 clones are present, about nine tenths being singletons, with the ten largest covering 9.5% to 10%. The sample consisted of unsorted PBMCs, taken 3 years after starting antiretroviral therapy. The chain combines TRBV6-5 with TRBJ2-6; no clear D gene. The receptor was isolated from a man aged 50 to 59 with HIV. The CDR3 reads CASSFSAGANVLTF. The CDR3 DNA reads TGTGCCAGCAGTTTTTCGGCTGGGGCCAACGTCCTGACTTTC.